The sequence of this T cell receptor beta chain was determined in a study of cytomegalovirus exposure and HLA in healthy donors. Study details: One earlier analysis, a look at 150 million to 200 million T cells, found 117 million unique TCR beta sequences.

Study-wide findings and caveats: Fewer N-insertions than the approximately 610-donor mean were reportedly shown by an Asian-associated ancestry cluster in a later analysis.

The V end lost 1 base, the J end lost 4 bases, and 14 bases lay between the germline ends. From germline, CDR1 is SGHTA and CDR2 FQGNSA. This CDR3 is 15 amino acids long. Points on this clone: Its specificity is unknown.

Donors had nominal health at sampling but likely had unrecorded immune exposures. Both 60 Vbeta primers and 13 Jbeta primers went into the PCR. Profiling relied on immunoSEQ multiplex PCR, and the TCRdb table lists in-frame clones only, not all of them. The sample carries around 150,000 clones, 75% to 90% recorded once. The sequenced material came from PBMCs. This receptor was taken from a woman in her 50s in good health and CMV-seropositive. The rearrangement uses TRBV7-2 and TRBJ2-7; D is possibly TRBD2 (6 bases). This CDR3 reads CASSLDDGSSYEQYF. CDR3 nucleotides: TGTGCCAGCAGCTTAGACGACGGGAGTTCGTACGAGCAGTACTTC.